This is a list of T cell receptor beta chains from one sample in a study of control samples from healthy donors and cancer patients. The method was immunoSEQ multiplex PCR; TCRdb's version includes in-frame clones alone and lacks a portion of them. The sample has around 55,000 clones, about nine tenths seen once. Specimen: PBMCs. The source is a man aged 40-49 years with colorectal cancer. Each CDR3 is given with its conserved first and last residue. A D gene is named only where the DNA matches it firmly. A clone size is listed for some rows: how often the clone was seen (once, few, many), or a class if it is expanded.

V: TRBV19; size: .; D: TRBD2; J: TRBJ2-3; DNA: TGTGCCAGTAGCCCGACTAGCGGGTCAGATACGCAGTATTTT; CDR3: CASSPTSGSDTQYF
V: TRBV27; size: .; D: TRBD2; J: TRBJ2-1; DNA: TGTGCCAGCAGTTTAGGGGAACCGGGACTAGCGGGCAATGAGCAGTTCTTC; CDR3: CASSLGEPGLAGNEQFF
V: TRBV7-2; size: .; D: TRBD1; J: TRBJ2-7; DNA: TGTGCCAGCAGCCCAGACAGGGGATCCTACGAGCAGTACTTC; CDR3: CASSPDRGSYEQYF
V: TRBV3-1/TRBV3-2; size: .; D: TRBD1; J: TRBJ1-3; DNA: TGTGCCAGCAGACCCACCGGGACAGGCGGAAACAGCGTATATTTT; CDR3: CASRPTGTGGNSVYF
V: TRBV10-3; size: .; D: TRBD2; J: TRBJ2-3; DNA: TGTGCCATCAGTACTAGCGGAGGCACAGATACGCAGTATTTT; CDR3: CAISTSGGTDTQYF
V: TRBV11-2; size: .; D: .; J: TRBJ1-2; DNA: TGTGCCAGCAGCTTAGGGGGGGCGCTTGGCTACACCTTC; CDR3: CASSLGGALGYTF
V: TRBV4-3; size: few; D: .; J: TRBJ1-5; DNA: TGCGCCAGCAGCCAAGATTACCGTAAGGGAGGGGATAGCAATCAGCCCCAGCATTTT; CDR3: CASSQDYRKGGDSNQPQHF
V: TRBV5-1; size: .; D: TRBD1; J: TRBJ1-2; DNA: TGCGCCAGCAGCTTCACACAGGGGTTGAACTATGGCTACACCTTC; CDR3: CASSFTQGLNYGYTF
V: TRBV12-3/TRBV12-4; size: few; D: TRBD1; J: TRBJ1-2; DNA: TGTGCCAGCAGTGGGACAGTAAACTATGGCTACACCTTC; CDR3: CASSGTVNYGYTF
V: TRBV5-6; size: .; D: .; J: TRBJ2-2; DNA: TGTGCCAGCAGCTTGGAGCTCCGACAGCGACTAAACACCGGGGAGCTGTTTTTT; CDR3: CASSLELRQRLNTGELFF
V: TRBV18; size: .; D: .; J: TRBJ1-4; DNA: TGTGCCAGCTCACCACCGTGGTCAAATGAAAAACTGTTTTTT; CDR3: CASSPPWSNEKLFF
V: TRBV9; size: .; D: .; J: TRBJ1-1; DNA: TGTGCCAGCAGCGTAGGGGCGACTGAAGCTTTCTTT; CDR3: CASSVGATEAFF
V: TRBV28; size: .; D: TRBD2; J: TRBJ2-3; DNA: TGTGCCAGCAGTTCCGGGACTAGCGGGAAGGGTGTCGGGGATACGCAGTATTTT; CDR3: CASSSGTSGKGVGDTQYF
V: TRBV7-3; size: once; D: TRBD1; J: TRBJ1-1; DNA: TGTGCCAGCAGCTTCGACAGGGACACTGAAGCTTTCTTT; CDR3: CASSFDRDTEAFF
V: TRBV7-9; size: .; D: .; J: TRBJ1-2; DNA: TGTGCCAGCAGCTCGACGACGGGGGGTGACGGTGGCTACACCTTC; CDR3: CASSSTTGGDGGYTF
V: TRBV5-1; size: .; D: .; J: TRBJ2-3; DNA: TGCGCCAGCAGCCGGGAGCCCGCCACAGATACGCAGTATTTT; CDR3: CASSREPATDTQYF
V: TRBV7-2; size: once; D: TRBD2; J: TRBJ2-7; DNA: TGTGCCAGCAGCTTCACTAGCGGCTCCTACGAGCAGTACTTC; CDR3: CASSFTSGSYEQYF
V: TRBV27; size: .; D: TRBD1; J: TRBJ2-5; DNA: TGTGCCAGCAGTCCCGACCCGACAGGGACGGAGACCCAGTACTTC; CDR3: CASSPDPTGTETQYF
V: TRBV5-1; size: .; D: TRBD1; J: TRBJ1-6; DNA: TGCGCCAGCAGCTGGACAGGGGGAGAGTCCCTCCACTTT; CDR3: CASSWTGGESLHF
V: TRBV27; size: .; D: .; J: TRBJ2-7; DNA: TGTGCCAGCAGTTTATCTAGCCAGGGAGAGCAGTACTTC; CDR3: CASSLSSQGEQYF
V: TRBV9; size: once; D: .; J: TRBJ2-7; DNA: TGTGCCAGCAGATTTGTGTTCTACGAGCAGTACTTC; CDR3: CASRFVFYEQYF
V: TRBV27; size: few; D: .; J: TRBJ1-2; DNA: TGTGCCAGCAGTTTAAGTAGGGCAGGGGACTATGGCTACACCTTC; CDR3: CASSLSRAGDYGYTF
V: TRBV21-1; size: .; D: .; J: TRBJ1-1; DNA: TGTGCCAGCAGCAAAGTTCAGAGGGTGCTGAACACTGAAGCTTTCTTT; CDR3: CASSKVQRVLNTEAFF
V: TRBV7-2; size: .; D: TRBD1; J: TRBJ1-4; DNA: TGTGCCAGCAGCCCGCCCGGGACAGGGGCTGAAAAACTGTTTTTT; CDR3: CASSPPGTGAEKLFF
V: TRBV11-3; size: .; D: .; J: TRBJ2-7; DNA: TGTGCCAGCAGCGGCCGGACTCCATATTACGAGCAGTACTTC; CDR3: CASSGRTPYYEQYF
V: TRBV5-4; size: .; D: .; J: TRBJ2-2; DNA: TGTGCCAGCAGCTTGGCCGGGACACCGAACACCGGGGAGCTGTTTTTT; CDR3: CASSLAGTPNTGELFF
V: TRBV9; size: .; D: TRBD1; J: TRBJ1-1; DNA: TGTGCCAGCAGCGTAGGGACAGGGGGGACTGAAGCTTTCTTT; CDR3: CASSVGTGGTEAFF
V: TRBV27; size: .; D: .; J: TRBJ1-2; DNA: TGTGCCAGCAGTACCGGAGGATTCAACTATGGCTACACCTTC; CDR3: CASSTGGFNYGYTF
V: TRBV4-1; size: .; D: TRBD1; J: TRBJ2-7; DNA: TGCGCCAGCAGGGTTCGGGACAGCGGCTCCTACGAGCAGTACTTC; CDR3: CASRVRDSGSYEQYF
V: TRBV7-8; size: .; D: .; J: TRBJ2-6; DNA: TGTGCCAGCAGTCCATGGGGTGGGGCCAACGTCCTGACTTTC; CDR3: CASSPWGGANVLTF
V: TRBV7-9; size: .; D: .; J: TRBJ2-3; DNA: TGTGCCAGCAGCTTAGTTAGCGTAGATACGCAGTATTTT; CDR3: CASSLVSVDTQYF
V: TRBV5-1; size: .; D: TRBD2; J: TRBJ2-7; DNA: TGCGCCAGCAGCTCCGGGGGGTCCTACGAGCAGTACTTC; CDR3: CASSSGGSYEQYF
V: TRBV11-3; size: .; D: .; J: TRBJ2-7; DNA: TGTGCCAGCAGCTTAGGTCCGTCTGACTACGAGCAGTACTTC; CDR3: CASSLGPSDYEQYF
V: TRBV10-3; size: .; D: .; J: TRBJ2-2; DNA: TGTGCCATCAGTGAGTCTAACCACTCGAACACCGGGGAGCTGTTTTTT; CDR3: CAISESNHSNTGELFF
V: TRBV7-3; size: few; D: TRBD1; J: TRBJ2-1; DNA: TGTGCCAGCAGCTTGGACAGGGACAATGAGCAGTTCTTC; CDR3: CASSLDRDNEQFF
V: TRBV6-5; size: .; D: TRBD1; J: TRBJ1-2; DNA: TGTGCCAGCGCTCCTTCCGGGACAGACTATGGCTACACCTTC; CDR3: CASAPSGTDYGYTF
V: TRBV18; size: .; D: TRBD2; J: TRBJ2-1; DNA: TGTGCCAGCTCAGCTAGCGGGAGCTACAATGAGCAGTTCTTC; CDR3: CASSASGSYNEQFF
V: TRBV24-1; size: .; D: TRBD1; J: TRBJ1-6; DNA: TGTGCCACCAGTGACCTAAGACTGACAGGGGCGAGGTCACCCCTCCACTTT; CDR3: CATSDLRLTGARSPLHF
V: TRBV11-3; size: once; D: .; J: TRBJ2-3; DNA: TGTGCCAGCAGCTTAGAGCGTCAGTGGCCCCCTAGCACAGATACGCAGTATTTT; CDR3: CASSLERQWPPSTDTQYF
V: TRBV19; size: once; D: TRBD2; J: TRBJ2-7; DNA: TGTGCCAGTAGTATAGAAGCGGGAGATTCCTACGAGCAGTACTTC; CDR3: CASSIEAGDSYEQYF